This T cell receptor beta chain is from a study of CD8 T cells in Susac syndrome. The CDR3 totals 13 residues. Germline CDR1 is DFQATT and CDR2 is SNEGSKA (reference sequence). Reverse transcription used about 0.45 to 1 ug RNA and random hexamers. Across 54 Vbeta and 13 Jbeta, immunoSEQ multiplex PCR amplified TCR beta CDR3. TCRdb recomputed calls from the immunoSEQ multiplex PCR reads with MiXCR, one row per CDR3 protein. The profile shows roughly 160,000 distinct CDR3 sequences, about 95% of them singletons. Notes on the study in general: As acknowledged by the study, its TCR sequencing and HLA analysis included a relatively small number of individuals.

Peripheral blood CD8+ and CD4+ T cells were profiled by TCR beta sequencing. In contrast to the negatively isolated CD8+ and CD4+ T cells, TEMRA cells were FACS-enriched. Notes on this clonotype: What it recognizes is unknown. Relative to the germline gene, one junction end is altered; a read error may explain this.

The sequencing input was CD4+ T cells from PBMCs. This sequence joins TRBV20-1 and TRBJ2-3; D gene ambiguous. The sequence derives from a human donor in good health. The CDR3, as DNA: TGCAGTGCAAGCGACACCGGCACGGATACGCAGTATTTT. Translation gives CSASDTGTDTQYF.